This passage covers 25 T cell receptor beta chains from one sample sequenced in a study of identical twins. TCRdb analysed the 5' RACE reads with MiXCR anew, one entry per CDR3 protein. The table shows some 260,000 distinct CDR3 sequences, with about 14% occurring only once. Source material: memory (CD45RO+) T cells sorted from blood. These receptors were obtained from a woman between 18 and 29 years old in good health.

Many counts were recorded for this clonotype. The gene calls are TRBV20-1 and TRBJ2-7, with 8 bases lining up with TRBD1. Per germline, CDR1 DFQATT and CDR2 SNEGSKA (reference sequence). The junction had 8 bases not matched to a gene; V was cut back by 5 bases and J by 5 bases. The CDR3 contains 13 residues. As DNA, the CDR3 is TGCAGTGCTGGGGCCAGGGGGCTTCACGAGCAGTACTTC. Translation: CSAGARGLHEQYF.

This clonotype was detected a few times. The CDR3, as DNA: TGTGCCAGCAGCCAAGGGCGGGGGACCTACGAGCAGTACTTC. Amino acids: CASSQGRGTYEQYF. The V gene is TRBV4-2, the J gene TRBJ2-7, with 7 nucleotides matching TRBD2. Germline lookup yields CDR1 LGHNA and CDR2 YNFKEQ. The CDR3 has 14 residues. Trimming cost V 1 base and J 2 bases; bases outside gene matches: 2.

The CDR3 DNA reads as TGTGCCAGCAGCGTAGCTAGGCGCACAGATACGCAGTATTTT. Translated, it gives CASSVARRTDTQYF. The rearrangement links TRBV9 to TRBJ2-3, with no clear D. CDR3 size: 14 residues. Trimming left V 0 bases short and J 1 base short, with 6 bases between. CDR1 is SGDLS, CDR2 YYNGEE, per germline.

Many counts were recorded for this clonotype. The CDR3 coding sequence is TGTGCCAGCAGTGTTCGGGACAGCCTGTCTGGGGCCAACGTCCTGACTTTC. This codes for CASSVRDSLSGANVLTF. The rearrangement joins TRBV6-1 to TRBJ2-6, with 7 bases identical to TRBD1. V lost 4 bases to trimming and J lost 1 base; unmatched junction nucleotides: 7. Germline values: CDR1 MNHNS, CDR2 SASEGT. The CDR3 has 17 residues.

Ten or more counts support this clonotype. The CDR3 sequence: CASSLGGMEETQYF. DNA of the CDR3: TGTGCCAGCAGTTTGGGCGGGATGGAAGAGACCCAGTACTTC. The V call is TRBV12-3 or TRBV12-4, the J call TRBJ2-5, with D possibly being TRBD2 (6 bases). The CDR3 is 14 residues long. Trimming took off 3 bases at V and 3 bases at J, with 11 bases between the two ends.

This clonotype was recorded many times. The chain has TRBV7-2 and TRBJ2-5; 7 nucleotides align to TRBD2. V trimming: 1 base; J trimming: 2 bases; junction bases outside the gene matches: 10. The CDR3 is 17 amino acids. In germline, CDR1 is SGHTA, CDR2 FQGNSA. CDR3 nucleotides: TGTGCCAGCAGCTTAGGAGGCAGCGGGATCCCTCAAGAGACCCAGTACTTC. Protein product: CASSLGGSGIPQETQYF.

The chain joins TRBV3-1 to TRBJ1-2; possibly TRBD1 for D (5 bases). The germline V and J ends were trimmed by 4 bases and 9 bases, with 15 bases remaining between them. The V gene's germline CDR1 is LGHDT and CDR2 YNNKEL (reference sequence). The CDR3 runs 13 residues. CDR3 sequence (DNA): TGTGCCAGCAGCCTTTCTAAGAGGGGCAGCTACACCTTC. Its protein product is CASSLSKRGSYTF.

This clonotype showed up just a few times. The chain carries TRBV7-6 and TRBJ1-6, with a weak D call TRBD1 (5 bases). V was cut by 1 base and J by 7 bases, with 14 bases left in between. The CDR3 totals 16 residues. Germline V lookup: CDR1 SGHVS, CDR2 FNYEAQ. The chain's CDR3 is CASSLGSWGTNSPLHF. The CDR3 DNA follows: TGTGCCAGCAGCTTAGGTTCCTGGGGCACCAATTCACCCCTCCACTTT.

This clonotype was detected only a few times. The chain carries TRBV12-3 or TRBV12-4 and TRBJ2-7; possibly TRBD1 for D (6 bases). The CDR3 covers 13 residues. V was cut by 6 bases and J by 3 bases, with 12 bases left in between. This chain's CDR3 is CASRYDRIYEQYF. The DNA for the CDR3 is TGTGCCAGCAGGTATGACAGGATCTACGAGCAGTACTTC.

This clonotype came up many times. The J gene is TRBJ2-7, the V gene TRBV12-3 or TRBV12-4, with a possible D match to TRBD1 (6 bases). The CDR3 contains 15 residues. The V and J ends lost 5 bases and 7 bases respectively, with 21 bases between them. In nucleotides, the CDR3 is TGTGCCAGCAGTCCATCCGGGACACGAAATGGGGAGCAGTACTTC. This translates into CASSPSGTRNGEQYF.

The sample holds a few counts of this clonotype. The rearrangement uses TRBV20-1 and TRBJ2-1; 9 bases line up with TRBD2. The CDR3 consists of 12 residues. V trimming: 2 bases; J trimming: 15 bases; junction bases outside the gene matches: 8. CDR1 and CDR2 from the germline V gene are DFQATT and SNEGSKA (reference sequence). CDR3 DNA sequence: TGCAGTGCTAGATTGCGGGAGGGGGGTCGGTTCTTC. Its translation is CSARLREGGRFF.

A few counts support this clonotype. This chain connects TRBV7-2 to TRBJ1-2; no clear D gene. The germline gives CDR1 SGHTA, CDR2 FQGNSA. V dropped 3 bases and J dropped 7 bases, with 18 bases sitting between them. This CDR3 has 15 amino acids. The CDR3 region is CASSLASSLGGGYTF. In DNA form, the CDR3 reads TGTGCCAGCAGCTTGGCCAGTTCGCTGGGAGGTGGCTACACCTTC.

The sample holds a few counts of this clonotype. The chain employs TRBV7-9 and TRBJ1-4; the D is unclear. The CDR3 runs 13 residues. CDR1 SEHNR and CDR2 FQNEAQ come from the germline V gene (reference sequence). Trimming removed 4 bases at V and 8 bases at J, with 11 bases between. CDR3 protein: CASSSHGREKLFF. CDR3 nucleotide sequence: TGTGCCAGCAGCTCGCATGGTAGGGAAAAACTGTTTTTT.

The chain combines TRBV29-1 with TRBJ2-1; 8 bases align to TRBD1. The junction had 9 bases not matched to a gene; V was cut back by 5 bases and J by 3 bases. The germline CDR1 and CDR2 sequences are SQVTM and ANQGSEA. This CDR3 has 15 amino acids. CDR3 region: CSVLSGQGFYNEQFF. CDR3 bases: TGCAGCGTTCTCTCCGGACAGGGTTTCTACAATGAGCAGTTCTTC.

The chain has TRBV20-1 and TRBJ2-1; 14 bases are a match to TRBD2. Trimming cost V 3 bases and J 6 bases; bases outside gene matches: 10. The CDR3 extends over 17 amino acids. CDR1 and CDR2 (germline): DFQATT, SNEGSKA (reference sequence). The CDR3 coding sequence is TGCAGTGCTAGGGGACTAGCGGGAGTTCTGGGCCCCAATGAGCAGTTCTTC. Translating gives CSARGLAGVLGPNEQFF.

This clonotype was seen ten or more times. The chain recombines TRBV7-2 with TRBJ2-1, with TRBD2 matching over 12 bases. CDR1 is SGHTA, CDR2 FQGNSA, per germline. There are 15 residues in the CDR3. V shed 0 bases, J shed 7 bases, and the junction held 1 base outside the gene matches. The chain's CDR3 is CASSLATSGSNEQFF. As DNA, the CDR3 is TGTGCCAGCAGCTTAGCGACTAGCGGGAGTAATGAGCAGTTCTTC.

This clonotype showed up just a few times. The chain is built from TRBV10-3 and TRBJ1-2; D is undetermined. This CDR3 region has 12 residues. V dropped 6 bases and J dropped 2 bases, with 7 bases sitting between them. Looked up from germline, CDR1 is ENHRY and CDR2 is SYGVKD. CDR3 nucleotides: TGTGCCATCAGCCCGGGAAACTATGGCTACACCTTC. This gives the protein CAISPGNYGYTF.

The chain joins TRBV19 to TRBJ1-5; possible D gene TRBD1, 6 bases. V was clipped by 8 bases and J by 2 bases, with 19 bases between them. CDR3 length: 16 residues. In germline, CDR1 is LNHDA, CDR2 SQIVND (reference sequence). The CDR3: CASALGGAGGNQPQHF. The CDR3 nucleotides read TGTGCCAGTGCCCTGGGGGGGGCAGGTGGCAATCAGCCCCAGCATTTT.

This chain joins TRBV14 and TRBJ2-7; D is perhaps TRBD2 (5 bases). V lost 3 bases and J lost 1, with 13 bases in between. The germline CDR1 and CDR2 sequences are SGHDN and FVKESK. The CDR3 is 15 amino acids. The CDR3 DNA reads TGTGCCAGCAGCCAGCCCGGGGTATCGTCCTACGAGCAGTACTTC. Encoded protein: CASSQPGVSSYEQYF. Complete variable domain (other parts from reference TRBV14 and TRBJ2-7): EAGVTQFPSHSVIEKGQTVTLRCDPISGHDNLYWYRRVMGKEIKFLLHFVKESKQDESGMPNNRFLAERTGGTYSTLKVQPAELEDSGVYFCASSQPGVSSYEQYFGPGTRLTVT.

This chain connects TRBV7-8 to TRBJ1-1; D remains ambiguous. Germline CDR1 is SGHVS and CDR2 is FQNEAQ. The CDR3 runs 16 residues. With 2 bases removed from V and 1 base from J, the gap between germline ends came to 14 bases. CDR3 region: CASSLLNPTSNTEAFF. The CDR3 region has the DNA TGTGCCAGCAGCTTATTAAACCCAACCTCGAACACTGAAGCTTTCTTT. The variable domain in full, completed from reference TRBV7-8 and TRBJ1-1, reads GAGVSQSPRYKVAKRGQDVALRCDPISGHVSLFWYQQALGQGPEFLTYFQNEAQLDKSGLPSDRFFAERPEGSVSTLKIQRTQQEDSAVYLCASSLLNPTSNTEAFFGQGTRLTVV.

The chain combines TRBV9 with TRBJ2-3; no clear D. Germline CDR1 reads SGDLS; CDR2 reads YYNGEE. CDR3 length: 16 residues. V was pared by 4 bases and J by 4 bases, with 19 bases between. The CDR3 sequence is CASSPRHSPSADTQYF. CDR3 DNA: TGTGCCAGCAGCCCGCGGCACAGCCCGTCGGCAGATACGCAGTATTTT.

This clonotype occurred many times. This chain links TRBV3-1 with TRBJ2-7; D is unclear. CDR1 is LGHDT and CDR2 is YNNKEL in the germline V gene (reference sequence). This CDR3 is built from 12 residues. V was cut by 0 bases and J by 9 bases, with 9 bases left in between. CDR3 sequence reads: CASSQDGSGQYF. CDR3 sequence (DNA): TGTGCCAGCAGCCAAGATGGGTCCGGGCAGTACTTC.

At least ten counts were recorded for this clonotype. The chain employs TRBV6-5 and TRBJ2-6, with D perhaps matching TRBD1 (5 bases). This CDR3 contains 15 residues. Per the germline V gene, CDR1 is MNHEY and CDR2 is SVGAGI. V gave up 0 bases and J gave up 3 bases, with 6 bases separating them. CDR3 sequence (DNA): TGTGCCAGCAGTTACTCCCAGGGTGGGGCCAACGTCCTGACTTTC. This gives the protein CASSYSQGGANVLTF.

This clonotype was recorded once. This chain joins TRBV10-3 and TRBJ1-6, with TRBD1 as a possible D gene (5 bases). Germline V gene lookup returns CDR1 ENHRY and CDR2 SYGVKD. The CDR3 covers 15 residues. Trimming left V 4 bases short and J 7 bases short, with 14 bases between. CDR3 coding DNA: TGTGCCATCAGTGGGGCCAGCGGGGGAAATTCACCCCTCCACTTT. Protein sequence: CAISGASGGNSPLHF.

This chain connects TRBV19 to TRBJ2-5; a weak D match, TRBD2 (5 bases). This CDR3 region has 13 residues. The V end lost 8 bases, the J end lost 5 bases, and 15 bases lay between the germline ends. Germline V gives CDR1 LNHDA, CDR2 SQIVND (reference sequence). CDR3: CASGYDRGETQYF. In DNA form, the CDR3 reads TGTGCCAGTGGATACGATCGCGGGGAGACCCAGTACTTC.